Listed below are T cell receptor beta chains from one sample, sequenced in a study of T cell repertoires in cytomegalovirus infection. TCRdb passed the reads through MiXCR, listing each CDR3 protein once. This sample has more than 250,000 distinct CDR3 sequences; approximately 25% occur once, and the top ten carry 10% to 15%. Their antigens are not known. Source: cultured PBMCs, taken from culture after CMV antigen stimulation. All receptors derive from a human donor in good health (CMV status not recorded). Some clones in this sample may be carry-over from other donors' samples. Both conserved end residues are part of each CDR3.

V gene,CDR3 protein
TRBV28,CASSRENGNEKLFF
TRBV6-6,CASSDANTGELFF
TRBV24-1,CATSDSTFDSYEQFF
TRBV20-1,CSAREWGLADERQFF
TRBV7-2,CASSLTSGYSYEQYF
TRBV20-1,CSARGPGLAGDSDGGAGLNEQFF
TRBV6-5,CASSYSIALAKNIQYF
TRBV6-1,CASRMGVGNYGYTF
TRBV7-9,CASSPRGTENSPLHF
TRBV19,CASSRPTDRFFPEAFF
TRBV7-9,CASSSAHSYNEQFF
TRBV7-2,CASSLGGHSYNEQFF
TRBV12-5,CASGPGTSGAYNEQFF
TRBV10-3,CAISESAVTDTQYF
TRBV12-3/TRBV12-4,CAWRGGSNTGELFF
TRBV24-1,CATSDLQGSSETQYF
TRBV12-3/TRBV12-4,CASSSENGRVAFF
TRBV6-6,CASSYSSSGRASEQFF
TRBV30,CARRYQETQYF
TRBV10-1,CASSGPGLAGVYEQFF
TRBV6-1,CASRLGTSGSYEQYF
TRBV7-2,CASSPVVGDRESGANVLTF
TRBV7-9,CASSFPLNEKLFF
TRBV6-6,CASSGLPVSYEQYF
TRBV2,CATNDRGGTSGRALDEQYF
TRBV5-6,CASSLSRGIGNSPLHF
TRBV28,CASTSAGGSYNEQFF
TRBV27,CASSFEGAYGYTF
TRBV5-5,CASSFSQGSNQPQHF
TRBV29-1,CSVRINGYTF
TRBV7-2,CASSSYLLETQYF
TRBV4-3,CASSQEGGGPRGNEQFF
TRBV11-3,CASSLQGSGEQYF
TRBV7-2,CASRIREGLRNF
TRBV7-8,CASSLAGSRGDEQFF
TRBV7-9,CASSPQTGATGELFF
TRBV5-1,CASSLGSEENIQYF
TRBV9,CASSVDSLAGVGGANVLTF
TRBV28,CASSLRGLGGKTEAFF
TRBV29-1,CSVWIRAYNEQFF
TRBV12-3/TRBV12-4,CASSSPTGELFF
TRBV6-1,CASWNRGNQPQHF
TRBV5-6,CASSDQGLPTETQYF
TRBV19,CASSIPAGPSDGETQYF
TRBV5-4,CASSVGTYEQYF
TRBV2,CASKLDSHDEKLFF
TRBV7-9,CASSLGLAGGSEQYF